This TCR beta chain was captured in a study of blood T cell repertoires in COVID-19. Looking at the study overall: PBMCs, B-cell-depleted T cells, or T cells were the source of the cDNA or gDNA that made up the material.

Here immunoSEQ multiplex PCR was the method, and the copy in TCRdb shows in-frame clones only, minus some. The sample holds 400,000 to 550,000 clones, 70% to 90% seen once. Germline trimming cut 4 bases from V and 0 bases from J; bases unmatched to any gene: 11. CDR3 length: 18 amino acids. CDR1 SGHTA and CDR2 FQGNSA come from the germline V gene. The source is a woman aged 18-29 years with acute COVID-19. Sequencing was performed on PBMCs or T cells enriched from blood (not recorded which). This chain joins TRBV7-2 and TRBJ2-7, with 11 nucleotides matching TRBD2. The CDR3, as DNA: TGTGCCAGCAGCTCGCATCCCGTGACTAGCGGGGCCTCCTACGAGCAGTACTTC. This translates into CASSSHPVTSGASYEQYF.